This T cell receptor (beta chain) is from a study of blood T cells in healthy people across ages. Caucasian, healthy and from Russia, the donors were aged between roughly 6 and 95. The table lists this clonotype with a few counts. Its antigen is undetermined. Primed by a sample-barcoded 5' primer and a J-beta primer mix, a second PCR proceeded for roughly 6 to 12 cycles. TCRdb re-called the 5' RACE reads with MiXCR, one entry per CDR3 protein. Of under 950,000 distinct CDR3 sequences in the sample, around a fifth were seen once. General study points: Investigators viewed diversity estimates from one million T cells as underestimates, the study reported. Per-million-T-cell TCR beta diversity fell roughly linearly with age.

V dropped 7 bases and J dropped 8; count of bases not matched to a gene: 11. This CDR3 is 15 amino acids long. Germline V gives CDR1 MNHEY, CDR2 SVGAGI. The sample consisted of blood. The rearrangement uses TRBV6-5 and TRBJ2-1, with TRBD2 matching over 10 bases. The sequence derives from a man aged 70 or older in good health. DNA of the CDR3: TGTGCCAGCAACACCGGGACTAGCGCCCTGGATGAGCAGTTCTTC. This codes for CASNTGTSALDEQFF.